These 9 T cell receptor beta chains were sequenced from one sample in a study of blood T cells in healthy people across ages. Primers used in a second PCR of about 6 to 11 cycles were a sample-barcoded 5' primer and a J-beta primer mix. TCRdb used MiXCR to reprocess the 5' RACE reads, holding one entry per CDR3 protein. The table lists 650,000 to 700,000 distinct CDR3 sequences, 32% of them singletons. What was sequenced was blood. The receptors were gathered from an elderly woman in good health.

This clonotype was found a few times. This chain connects TRBV9 to TRBJ1-4; the D gene is possibly TRBD1 (5 bases). V was pared by 0 bases and J by 3 bases, with 12 bases between. The CDR3 loop spans 16 amino acids. Per the germline V gene, CDR1 is SGDLS and CDR2 is YYNGEE. The CDR3 loop is CASSVGIRESNEKLFF. The DNA for the CDR3 is TGTGCCAGCAGCGTAGGGATCAGGGAGTCTAATGAAAAACTGTTTTTT.

The CDR3, as DNA: TGCAGTGCTACGAGCGGGACTAGCGGGAGGACAGATACGCAGTATTTT. It codes for CSATSGTSGRTDTQYF. The chain couples TRBV20-1 to TRBJ2-3; 15 nucleotides align to TRBD2. With 4 bases clipped from V and 3 bases from J, the junction kept 5 bases outside the gene matches. This CDR3 region has 16 residues. Germline CDR1 reads DFQATT; CDR2 reads SNEGSKA (reference sequence).

This clonotype was counted at least ten times. The rearrangement links TRBV2 to TRBJ2-3; 7 positions agree with TRBD2. Germline-derived CDR1 and CDR2 are SNHLY and FYNNEI. V dropped 7 bases and J dropped 0; count of bases not matched to a gene: 10. The CDR3 is 16 amino acids. CDR3 loop: CASMTGSGYSTDTQYF. In DNA form, the CDR3 reads TGTGCCAGCATGACCGGTAGCGGGTACAGCACAGATACGCAGTATTTT.

The sample holds many counts of this clonotype. The rearrangement joins TRBV20-1 to TRBJ2-5; 14 nucleotides match TRBD2. J gave up 3 bases and V 1 base, and 1 base lay outside the gene matches. The CDR3 extends over 15 amino acids. Germline CDR1 DFQATT, CDR2 SNEGSKA (reference sequence). As DNA, the CDR3 is TGCAGTGCTAGAGCGACTAGCGGGGGGGAAGAGACCCAGTACTTC. Translating it yields CSARATSGGEETQYF.

This clonotype appeared a few times. This may arise from a read error, as a much more abundant clone is one base away. V gene TRBV4-2 combines with J gene TRBJ2-1; 7 bases match TRBD2. The J call may be mistaken, given a closer DNA end match to TRBJ2-7. The CDR3 runs 16 residues. Germline V gene sequence: CDR1 LGHNA, CDR2 YNFKEQ. This chain's CDR3 is CASSQDRLATYNEQYF. In nucleotides, the CDR3 is TGTGCCAGCAGCCAAGACCGACTAGCCACCTACAATGAGCAGTACTTC.

This clonotype was seen at least ten times. This chain connects TRBV18 to TRBJ2-1, with D perhaps TRBD2 (7 bases). Trimming stripped 2 bases from V and 6 bases from J, with 14 bases between. This CDR3 region has 15 residues. Germline values: CDR1 KGHSH, CDR2 LQKENI. CDR3 DNA: TGTGCCAGCTCACCAGGAGGGGGGGTACGCAATGAGCAGTTCTTC. It encodes CASSPGGGVRNEQFF.

In its sample, this clonotype was seen a few times. The chain couples TRBV7-2 to TRBJ2-1; TRBD2 matches at 10 bases. With V trimmed by 4 bases and J by 16 bases, 13 bases remained unmatched. The CDR3 is 14 residues long. CDR1 SGHTA and CDR2 FQGNSA come from the germline V gene. CDR3 DNA sequence: TGTGCCAGCAGCTCAGCCTCTAGCGGGGGCCCCATTTTCTTC. The encoded protein is CASSSASSGGPIFF.

The sample holds many counts of this clonotype. This chain joins TRBV6-5 and TRBJ2-7; 16 bases agree with TRBD2. J was trimmed by 3 bases and V by 8 bases; bases with no gene match: 4. From germline, CDR1 is MNHEY and CDR2 SVGAGI. This CDR3 has 15 residues. The CDR3 DNA reads as TGTGCCAGCTGGGGACTAGCGGGGGGGAGCTACGAGCAGTACTTC. Residues: CASWGLAGGSYEQYF.

The genes are TRBV7-2 and TRBJ2-3; no definite D call. CDR1 and CDR2 from the germline V gene are SGHTA and FQGNSA. The CDR3 covers 14 residues. The V end lost 4 bases, the J end lost 1 base, and 9 bases lay between the germline ends. CDR3 sequence (DNA): TGTGCCAGCAGCTCTGCCCCGGGCACAGATACGCAGTATTTT. Its protein product is CASSSAPGTDTQYF.